These 30 T cell receptor beta chains were all obtained from the same sample, sequenced in a study of long-term antiretroviral therapy in people with HIV. An immunoSEQ assay, version v3.0, was performed at survey level. Sequencing used immunoSEQ multiplex PCR; TCRdb keeps in-frame clones, though not all of them. The sample comprises about 20,000 clones, approximately 88% of which are singletons, and 4.3% rests with the top ten. Source: unsorted PBMCs, taken 5.9 years after starting antiretroviral therapy. The origin of the receptors is a man aged 25-45 years with HIV.

The V gene is TRBV4-3, the J gene TRBJ2-7; D call uncertain. The germline gives CDR1 LGHNA, CDR2 YSLEER. This CDR3 comprises 14 residues. V was shortened by 0 bases and J by 4 bases, with 10 bases between the two germline ends. The CDR3 nucleotides are TGCGCCAGCAGCCAAGACCGAACGGAGTACGAGCAGTACTTC. Translated, it gives CASSQDRTEYEQYF.

This clone rates as medium-sized (0.01 to 0.1%). The V gene is TRBV9, the J gene TRBJ1-2; D remains unclear. Germline loops: CDR1 SGDLS, CDR2 YYNGEE. V lost 0 bases and J 4 bases, leaving 4 bases between the germline ends. The CDR3 contains 12 residues. The CDR3: CASSVGTYGYTF. As DNA, the CDR3 is TGTGCCAGCAGCGTAGGGACCTATGGCTACACCTTC.

The gene calls are TRBV6-6 and TRBJ2-7, with a tentative D call TRBD2 (6 bases). The germline V and J ends were trimmed by 2 bases and 3 bases, with 17 bases remaining between them. Germline V gene data show CDR1 as MNHNY and CDR2 as SVGAGI (reference sequence). The CDR3 spans 16 residues. This CDR3 reads CASSYGFSGLNYEQYF. The CDR3 nucleotides read TGTGCCAGCAGTTACGGATTCTCGGGACTGAACTACGAGCAGTACTTC.

The chain carries TRBV2 and TRBJ1-5; a possible D gene is TRBD1 (6 bases). Per germline, CDR1 SNHLY and CDR2 FYNNEI. This CDR3 comprises 15 residues. Trimming shortened V by 4 bases and J by 5 bases, and 15 bases separated the two germline ends. This chain's CDR3 is CASSAGTLSYQPQHF. The DNA of the CDR3 is TGTGCCAGCAGTGCGGGGACATTGTCCTATCAGCCCCAGCATTTT.

This chain links TRBV4-2 with TRBJ2-7; D gene unclear. V lost 0 bases, J lost 5 bases, and 8 bases lay in between. The CDR3 has 13 amino acids. The germline V gene has CDR1 LGHNA and CDR2 YNFKEQ. Here the CDR3 DNA reads TGTGCCAGCAGCCAAGATTTCCGGGACGAGCAGTACTTC. Its translation: CASSQDFRDEQYF.

V usage is TRBV4-2 and J usage is TRBJ1-3; 7 nucleotides line up with TRBD1. The V and J ends lost 0 bases and 1 base, in that order; junction bases with no gene match: 3. The CDR3 has 16 amino acids. Germline values: CDR1 LGHNA, CDR2 YNFKEQ. The CDR3 sequence is CASSQDPGGSGNTIYF. As DNA, the CDR3 is TGTGCCAGCAGCCAAGATCCAGGGGGGTCTGGAAACACCATATATTTT.

This clone was observed a few times. This chain uses TRBV5-1 with TRBJ1-6; D is undetermined. Trimming stripped 3 bases from V and 7 bases from J, with 11 bases between. This CDR3 is 14 amino acids long. Looked up from germline, CDR1 is SGHRS and CDR2 is YFSETQ. CDR3: CASSYTNTNSPLHF. DNA for the CDR3: TGCGCCAGCAGCTACACGAACACCAATTCACCCCTCCACTTT.

A remark on this clone: Given the absence of the conserved phenylalanine or tryptophan at the CDR3 end, a read error is likely. Because the CDR3's place on the DNA is in doubt, the DNA is left out and the CDR3 is given as listed by TCRdb. J is TRBJ1-4 and V is TRBV2. The CDR3 totals 12 residues, both ends included. The germline V gene encodes CDR1 SNHLY and CDR2 FYNNEI. CDR3 loop: CASSESVWPSVI.

V usage is TRBV10-3 and J usage is TRBJ2-5, with 7 bases aligning to TRBD2. The CDR3 sequence is 15 residues long. Germline assignment: CDR1 ENHRY and CDR2 SYGVKD. Trimming took 6 bases from V and 5 from J; bases not matched to a gene: 12. The CDR3 is CAISIGLGGFETQYF. In DNA, the CDR3 is TGTGCCATCAGCATCGGACTAGGAGGGTTTGAGACCCAGTACTTC.

This chain joins TRBV4-3 and TRBJ1-1, with 8 bases identical to TRBD1. The germline V gene has CDR1 LGHNA and CDR2 YSLEER. This CDR3 region has 16 residues. J gave up 3 bases and V 4 bases, and 10 bases lay outside the gene matches. CDR3 DNA: TGCGCCAGCAGCCCCAGGACAGGGATCGGTTACACTGAAGCTTTCTTT. Its translation: CASSPRTGIGYTEAFF.

The gene calls are TRBV10-3 and TRBJ1-2; D is undetermined. V gave up 2 bases and J gave up 0 bases, with 13 bases separating them. The CDR3 is 16 amino acids. Germline V gene data show CDR1 as ENHRY and CDR2 as SYGVKD. CDR3 region: CAISEGPGATNYGYTF. The CDR3 nucleotides are TGTGCCATCAGTGAGGGCCCGGGCGCGACTAACTATGGCTACACCTTC.

The gene calls are TRBV5-4 and TRBJ2-1, with a weak D call TRBD2 (5 bases). This CDR3 spans 17 amino acids. V dropped 0 bases and J dropped 2 bases, with 15 bases sitting between them. Germline V gives CDR1 SGHNT, CDR2 YYREEE (reference sequence). This CDR3 is CASSLALAPIAYNEQFF. DNA for the CDR3: TGTGCCAGCAGCTTGGCCTTAGCGCCCATAGCCTACAATGAGCAGTTCTTC. The whole variable domain, remainder taken from reference TRBV5-4 and TRBJ2-1, is ETGVTQSPTHLIKTRGQQVTLRCSSQSGHNTVSWYQQALGQGPQFIFQYYREEENGRGNFPPRFSGLQFPNYSSELNVNALELDDSALYLCASSLALAPIAYNEQFFGPGTRLTVL.

This clone is a singleton in its sample. The gene calls are TRBV6-1 and TRBJ1-1; TRBD1 agrees at 12 bases. The junction had 7 bases not matched to a gene; V was cut back by 6 bases and J by 11 bases. From germline, CDR1 is MNHNS and CDR2 SASEGT. There are 13 residues in the CDR3. The CDR3 DNA is TGTGCCAGCAGCGGGGACAGGGGGCGCCGGGCTTTCTTT. It encodes CASSGDRGRRAFF.

CDR3 in DNA: TGCAGCGTTCAAACACCCTGGGGCAGCGAAGAGACCCAGTACTTC. Protein: CSVQTPWGSEETQYF. J is TRBJ2-5 and V is TRBV29-1, with a weak D call TRBD1 (5 bases). In germline, CDR1 is SQVTM, CDR2 ANQGSEA. V was clipped by 5 bases and J by 3 bases, with 19 bases between them. The CDR3 has 15 residues.

CDR3 in DNA: TGTGCCAGCGTTGGCCGAATCAACTACAATGAGCAGTTCTTC. Translated, it gives CASVGRINYNEQFF. V is TRBV2 and J is TRBJ2-1, with D uncertain. CDR1 and CDR2 from the germline V gene are SNHLY and FYNNEI. The V and J ends lost 8 bases and 3 bases respectively, with 14 bases between them. This CDR3 contains 14 residues.

The chain couples TRBV4-1 to TRBJ2-7; tentatively, D is TRBD1 (5 bases). Trimming left V 1 base short and J 2 bases short, with 12 bases between. The CDR3 runs to 15 residues. Germline V gene lookup returns CDR1 MGHRA and CDR2 YSYEKL. CDR3 sequence reads: CASSQGQGWTYEQYF. CDR3 coding DNA: TGCGCCAGCAGCCAAGGGCAGGGTTGGACCTACGAGCAGTACTTC.

This clone was counted once. V gene TRBV6-6 combines with J gene TRBJ1-2; D call uncertain. CDR1 is MNHNY and CDR2 is SVGAGI in the germline V gene (reference sequence). The CDR3 spans 13 residues. Trimming stripped 5 bases from V and 0 bases from J, with 7 bases between. CDR3 region: CASSLDPNYGYTF. The DNA for the CDR3 is TGTGCCAGCAGTCTCGACCCTAACTATGGCTACACCTTC.

This chain uses TRBV4-3 with TRBJ2-7; D uncertain. With 0 bases removed from V and 6 bases from J, the gap between germline ends came to 15 bases. This CDR3 is built from 15 residues. The V gene's germline CDR1 is LGHNA and CDR2 YSLEER. CDR3 amino acids: CASSQDRTDLFEQYF. The CDR3 region has the DNA TGCGCCAGCAGCCAAGATCGTACAGACTTATTCGAGCAGTACTTC.

DNA for the CDR3: TGTGCCAGCACCGCTCGGGACAGGGGGAAATTGAACACTGAAGCTTTCTTT. Amino acids: CASTARDRGKLNTEAFF. The chain combines TRBV28 with TRBJ1-1, with 11 bases that match TRBD1. After removal of 7 bases from V and 0 bases from J, the junction contained 10 bases not matched to a gene. CDR3 size: 17 residues. CDR1 is MDHEN and CDR2 is SYDVKM in the germline V gene.

The rearrangement uses TRBV6-1 and TRBJ1-5; D call uncertain. The V gene lost 0 bases and the J gene lost 2 bases, with 5 bases spanning the gap. Germline CDR1 is MNHNS and CDR2 is SASEGT. The CDR3 runs 14 residues. CDR3 sequence: CASSEAGGNQPQHF. Written as DNA, the CDR3 is TGTGCCAGCAGTGAAGCCGGGGGCAATCAGCCCCAGCATTTT.

V is TRBV28 and J is TRBJ1-5; the match to TRBD1 covers 7 bases. Germline V gives CDR1 MDHEN, CDR2 SYDVKM. This CDR3 region has 16 residues. After removal of 4 bases from V and 6 bases from J, the junction contained 12 bases not matched to a gene. For the CDR3, the DNA is TGTGCCAGCAGTTCCTTTGGGACAGATGGGGGTCAGCCCCAGCATTTT. It yields the protein CASSSFGTDGGQPQHF.

The chain joins TRBV7-6 to TRBJ2-1; D remains unclear. V was cut by 2 bases and J by 4 bases, with 6 bases left in between. The CDR3 is made up of 13 amino acids. Germline V gene sequence: CDR1 SGHVS, CDR2 FNYEAQ. CDR3 bases: TGTGCCAGCAGCTTATACGAGTACAATGAGCAGTTCTTC. Its protein is CASSLYEYNEQFF. Full variable domain (remainder filled in from reference TRBV7-6 and TRBJ2-1): GAGVSQSPRYKVTKRGQDVALRCDPISGHVSLYWYRQALGQGPEFLTYFNYEAQQDKSGLPNDRFSAERPEGSISTLTIQRTEQRDSAMYRCASSLYEYNEQFFGPGTRLTVL.

The rearrangement joins TRBV9 to TRBJ2-1, with D possibly being TRBD1 or TRBD2 (6 bases each). The CDR3 has 16 residues. Germline loops: CDR1 SGDLS, CDR2 YYNGEE. The V and J ends lost 4 bases and 0 bases respectively, with 14 bases between them. This CDR3 is CASSQEGGFSYNEQFF. CDR3 DNA sequence: TGTGCCAGCAGCCAAGAGGGGGGCTTCTCCTACAATGAGCAGTTCTTC.

The chain joins TRBV5-6 to TRBJ2-2; TRBD2 matches at 7 bases. Germline V CDR1 and CDR2: SGHDT, YYEEEE. This CDR3 is built from 14 residues. After removal of 5 bases from V and 8 bases from J, the junction contained 9 bases not matched to a gene. CDR3 residues: CASRLLAGVGELFF. The CDR3 DNA sequence: TGTGCCAGCAGGCTGCTGGCGGGGGTTGGGGAGCTGTTTTTT.

The chain carries TRBV27 and TRBJ1-1; D ambiguous. Germline assignment: CDR1 MNHEY and CDR2 SMNVEV (reference sequence). Between the trimmed V and J ends, which lost 8 bases and 5 bases, there was a span of 15 bases. The CDR3 contains 13 residues. CDR3 residues: CASYPLGMTEAFF. The CDR3, as DNA: TGTGCCAGCTACCCGCTAGGGATGACTGAAGCTTTCTTT.

The chain recombines TRBV19 with TRBJ1-2, with 10 positions matching TRBD1. The CDR3 loop spans 14 amino acids. Germline V gene data show CDR1 as LNHDA and CDR2 as SQIVND (reference sequence). After removal of 6 bases from V and 6 bases from J, the junction contained 7 bases not matched to a gene. The CDR3 nucleotides are TGTGCCAGTAGAGTTCCGGGACAGGGGAATGGCTACACCTTC. It is translated as CASRVPGQGNGYTF. The whole variable domain, filled in from reference TRBV19 and TRBJ1-2, reads DGGITQSPKYLFRKEGQNVTLSCEQNLNHDAMYWYRQDPGQGLRLIYYSQIVNDFQKGDIAEGYSVSREKKESFPLTVTSAQKNPTAFYLCASRVPGQGNGYTFGSGTRLTVV.

This chain joins TRBV19 and TRBJ2-5; D perhaps matches TRBD2 (6 bases). The CDR3 loop spans 16 amino acids. Germline V gives CDR1 LNHDA, CDR2 SQIVND (reference sequence). Between the trimmed V and J ends, which lost 4 bases and 2 bases, there was a span of 17 bases. CDR3 sequence: CASSTSSEGRQETQYF. The CDR3 coding sequence is TGTGCCAGTAGTACTTCCTCGGAGGGTAGACAAGAGACCCAGTACTTC.

The genes are TRBV10-3 and TRBJ2-7, with D uncertain. Trimming stripped 0 bases from V and 5 bases from J, with 5 bases between. This CDR3 comprises 12 residues. Germline V gene sequence: CDR1 ENHRY, CDR2 SYGVKD. CDR3 nucleotides: TGTGCCATCAGTGAGTCGAGCAACGAGCAGTACTTC. Encoded protein: CAISESSNEQYF.

The chain couples TRBV9 to TRBJ2-7; no clear D. From germline, CDR1 is SGDLS and CDR2 YYNGEE. This CDR3 has 13 amino acids. The V end lost 1 base, the J end lost 6 bases, and 11 bases lay between the germline ends. The chain's CDR3 is CASSVSPPGEQYF. The CDR3 DNA sequence: TGTGCCAGCAGCGTATCTCCCCCCGGCGAGCAGTACTTC.

The V and J genes are TRBV7-9 and TRBJ2-5; the D gene is possibly TRBD1 (7 bases). The V gene's germline CDR1 is SEHNR and CDR2 FQNEAQ (reference sequence). The length of the CDR3 is 13 residues. V lost 5 bases and J lost 5, with 12 bases in between. The CDR3 region is CASSQTGRETQYF. CDR3 sequence (DNA): TGTGCCAGCAGCCAGACAGGGAGGGAGACCCAGTACTTC.